This T cell receptor (beta chain) derives from a study of cytomegalovirus exposure and HLA in healthy donors. Deletions cut 3 bases from V and 0 bases from J, with 18 bases between. The CDR3 extends over 18 amino acids. Germline V gene sequence: CDR1 SGHTA, CDR2 FQGNSA. Amplification used 60 Vbeta primers and 13 Jbeta primers. Profiled with immunoSEQ multiplex PCR; TCRdb holds only in-frame clones, not every one. The data show over 200,000 clones, with 70% to 90% seen just once and around 1.2% held by the top ten. This clone was seen many times. Sequencing input: PBMCs. The receptor's source is a human donor in good health. The chain employs TRBV7-2 and TRBJ2-1; TRBD1 is a possible D gene (5 bases). The CDR3 is CASSLGYKTASSYNEQFF. The CDR3 nucleotides read TGTGCCAGCAGCTTGGGATACAAGACAGCCAGCTCCTACAATGAGCAGTTCTTC.